This entry concerns a single T cell receptor beta chain. Its specificity is not known. The germline V gene encodes CDR1 SGHVS and CDR2 FNYEAQ. Trimming cost V 5 bases and J 12 bases; bases outside gene matches: 9. The CDR3 runs to 15 residues. This sample is part of a study of cytomegalovirus exposure and HLA in healthy donors. General study results and limits: Reportedly, a later analysis found an Asian-associated ancestry cluster had fewer N-insertions than the roughly 630-donor mean. Some segments of the V type, notably TRBV6-2 and TRBV6-3, were excluded as indistinguishable. In a later analysis, TCR beta V- and J-gene trimming was associated with a missense DCLRE1C variant. Segments of the TCR beta V type were, in most cases, productive about 90% or about 30% of the time in an earlier analysis.

Researchers ran the PCR with 60 Vbeta and 13 Jbeta primers. Repertoires were generated with immunoSEQ multiplex PCR, while TCRdb's copy carries only in-frame clones and drops some. The table includes 150,000 to 160,000 clones, over 65% detected once. The rearrangement links TRBV7-6 to TRBJ2-2; 13 bases align to TRBD2. The sequenced sample consisted of PBMCs. The clonotype was recovered from a woman aged 40-49 years in good health and CMV-seronegative. CDR3 residues: CASSLGLAGLDKLFF. The CDR3 region has the DNA TGTGCCAGCAGCCTGGGACTAGCGGGACTTGACAAGCTGTTTTTT. The whole variable domain, filled in from reference TRBV7-6 and TRBJ2-2, reads GAGVSQSPRYKVTKRGQDVALRCDPISGHVSLYWYRQALGQGPEFLTYFNYEAQQDKSGLPNDRFSAERPEGSISTLTIQRTEQRDSAMYRCASSLGLAGLDKLFFGEGSRLTVL.